The 23 T cell receptor beta chains given below trace back to one sample, sequenced in a study of post-analysis software for immune sequencing data. Notes on the study in general: Elevated frequency relative to controls characterized several TRBV segments in patients, TRBV5-6, TRBV5-1 and TRBV20-1 among them.

The antigens these receptors bind are not known. Unique molecular identifiers tagged the TCR beta cDNA libraries. TCRdb independently ran MiXCR on the PCR reads; one entry per CDR3 protein. The sample lists hundreds of thousands of distinct CDR3 sequences; approximately 59% were seen once. Input material: blood. The receptors come from a girl aged 2 to 9 with multiple sclerosis.

The chain has TRBV12-3 or TRBV12-4 and TRBJ1-5; D may be TRBD1 (5 bases). The V gene lost 3 bases and the J gene lost 5 bases, with 14 bases spanning the gap. This CDR3 is built from 15 residues. CDR3 residues: CASSLSRDGHQPQHF. CDR3 bases: TGTGCCAGCAGTTTGAGCAGGGACGGGCATCAGCCCCAGCATTTT.

This sequence joins TRBV20-1 and TRBJ2-3; 8 nucleotides align to TRBD1. Germline V gene data show CDR1 as DFQATT and CDR2 as SNEGSKA (reference sequence). The CDR3 totals 13 residues. V trimming: 3 bases; J trimming: 4 bases; junction bases outside the gene matches: 3. CDR3 amino acids: CSASPGGPDTQYF. The DNA for the CDR3 is TGCAGTGCTAGCCCAGGGGGCCCAGATACGCAGTATTTT.

The rearrangement links TRBV6-2 or TRBV6-3 to TRBJ1-6; tentatively, D is TRBD1 (5 bases). The V gene lost 6 bases and the J gene lost 4 bases, with 13 bases spanning the gap. This CDR3 is built from 15 residues. Germline V gives CDR1 MNHEY, CDR2 SVGEGT. The CDR3 coding sequence is TGTGCCAGCAGACCTACAGGCCTTTATAATTCACCCCTCCACTTT. Encoded protein: CASRPTGLYNSPLHF.

The V gene is TRBV18, the J gene TRBJ2-5; tentative D call: TRBD2 (5 bases). The CDR3 has 14 amino acids. V lost 2 bases and J lost 5, with 12 bases in between. CDR1 and CDR2 from the germline V gene are KGHSH and LQKENI. CDR3: CASSPGGFEETQYF. The CDR3 DNA sequence: TGTGCCAGCTCACCAGGAGGATTCGAGGAGACCCAGTACTTC. Variable domain in full (rest from reference TRBV18 and TRBJ2-5): NAGVMQNPRHLVRRRGQEARLRCSPMKGHSHVYWYRQLPEEGLKFMVYLQKENIIDESGMPKERFSAEFPKEGPSILRIQQVVRGDSAAYFCASSPGGFEETQYFGPGTRLLVL.

This clonotype has more than one count but fewer than ten. The chain combines TRBV29-1 with TRBJ2-5; 11 bases fit TRBD1. The CDR3 covers 11 residues. Germline assignment: CDR1 SQVTM and CDR2 ANQGSEA. CDR3 nucleotide sequence: TGCAGTGGGACAGGGGGACAGACCCAGTACTTC. It specifies CSGTGGQTQYF.

The chain couples TRBV20-1 to TRBJ2-1; D is ambiguous. This CDR3 contains 15 residues. The V and J ends lost 6 bases and 2 bases respectively, with 17 bases between them. Germline CDR1 reads DFQATT; CDR2 reads SNEGSKA (reference sequence). CDR3 nucleotide sequence: TGCAGTGCGTCGGACCGTCTCTTGCCCTACAATGAGCAGTTCTTC. It is translated as CSASDRLLPYNEQFF.

This chain connects TRBV12-3 or TRBV12-4 to TRBJ2-3; TRBD2 is a possible D gene (7 bases). The CDR3 is made up of 14 amino acids. V was shortened by 7 bases and J by 5 bases, with 16 bases between the two germline ends. The CDR3 sequence: CASTLGGAVDTQYF. CDR3 coding DNA: TGTGCCAGCACCCTGGGGGGGGCCGTAGATACGCAGTATTTT.

The V gene is TRBV27, the J gene TRBJ1-5; maybe TRBD1 (5 bases). Germline V gene lookup returns CDR1 MNHEY and CDR2 SMNVEV (reference sequence). The CDR3 runs 14 residues. Trimming took 5 bases from V and 4 from J, leaving 12 bases between them. CDR3 residues: CASSRDGQNQPQHF. CDR3 in DNA: TGTGCCAGCAGTCGGGACGGCCAGAATCAGCCCCAGCATTTT.

This rearrangement joins TRBV4-1 to TRBJ2-2, with 7 bases fitting TRBD1. The germline V gene encodes CDR1 MGHRA and CDR2 YSYEKL. Trimming cost V 4 bases and J 1 base; bases outside gene matches: 12. This CDR3 is built from 18 residues. The CDR3 sequence: CASSPSPPGTENTGELFF. The DNA for the CDR3 is TGCGCCAGCAGCCCATCCCCCCCCGGGACAGAGAACACCGGGGAGCTGTTTTTT.

In its sample, this clonotype was seen a few times. The chain is built from TRBV12-3 or TRBV12-4 and TRBJ2-7; D could derive from TRBD1 or TRBD2 (5 bases each). The V and J ends lost 5 bases and 2 bases respectively, with 13 bases between them. This CDR3 is 14 amino acids long. The CDR3 loop is CASSIRDQTYEQYF. The CDR3 nucleotides are TGTGCCAGCAGTATCCGGGACCAAACCTACGAGCAGTACTTC.

This clonotype was counted between two and nine times. The chain joins TRBV5-6 to TRBJ2-7, with a tentative D call TRBD1 (5 bases). The germline V gene encodes CDR1 SGHDT and CDR2 YYEEEE. V lost 2 bases and J 5 bases, leaving 5 bases between the germline ends. This CDR3 is 11 amino acids long. CDR3 in DNA: TGTGCCAGCAGCTTCAGGGACGAGCAGTACTTC. Its protein product is CASSFRDEQYF. The variable domain in full, with the rest retrieved from reference TRBV5-6 and TRBJ2-7, is DAGVTQSPTHLIKTRGQQVTLRCSPKSGHDTVSWYQQALGQGPQFIFQYYEEEERQRGNFPDRFSGHQFPNYSSELNVNALLLGDSALYLCASSFRDEQYFGPGTRLTVT.

The V gene is TRBV11-2, the J gene TRBJ2-2; D remains unclear. This CDR3 is built from 21 residues. Deletions cut 1 base from V and 2 bases from J, with 26 bases between. Germline CDR1 and CDR2: SGHAT and FQNNGV. The DNA for the CDR3 is TGTGCCAGCAGCTTAGGTCTTGGCCACATAGGGCAGACTTATAACACCGGGGAGCTGTTTTTT. Translating it yields CASSLGLGHIGQTYNTGELFF.

The V and J genes are TRBV6-6 and TRBJ2-5; a weak D match, TRBD2 (6 bases). Germline CDR1 MNHNY, CDR2 SVGAGI (reference sequence). This CDR3 region has 15 residues. V was cut by 4 bases and J by 5 bases, with 17 bases left in between. CDR3 coding DNA: TGTGCCAGCAGTTTCCGGAGGGACCGCCGGGAGACCCAGTACTTC. It yields the protein CASSFRRDRRETQYF.

The rearrangement links TRBV5-1 to TRBJ2-7, with D possibly matching TRBD1 (6 bases). This CDR3 is 15 amino acids long. Germline CDR1 reads SGHRS; CDR2 reads YFSETQ. V gave up 0 bases and J gave up 4 bases, with 14 bases separating them. The chain's CDR3 is CASSLAPGTSYEQYF. In nucleotides, the CDR3 is TGCGCCAGCAGCTTGGCCCCCGGGACATCTTACGAGCAGTACTTC.

This clonotype has a handful of counts. This sequence joins TRBV29-1 and TRBJ2-5, with TRBD2 matching over 9 bases. The CDR3 contains 14 residues. Looked up from germline, CDR1 is SQVTM and CDR2 is ANQGSEA. V lost 3 bases, J lost 3 bases, and 5 bases stayed unmatched. The CDR3 protein is CSVDPSGEEETQYF. DNA of the CDR3: TGCAGCGTTGACCCTAGCGGGGAAGAAGAGACCCAGTACTTC.

This clonotype has just a few counts. This chain joins TRBV5-1 and TRBJ2-1, with TRBD1 matching over 9 bases. Germline assignment: CDR1 SGHRS and CDR2 YFSETQ. The CDR3 runs 14 residues. V shed 6 bases, J shed 4 bases, and the junction held 5 bases outside the gene matches. CDR3 amino acids: CASTGDRAYNEQFF. The CDR3 DNA is TGCGCCAGCACCGGGGACAGGGCTTACAATGAGCAGTTCTTC.

The V gene is TRBV2, the J gene TRBJ2-2; weak D call: TRBD2 (6 bases). V was pared by 7 bases and J by 5 bases, with 8 bases between. Germline loops: CDR1 SNHLY, CDR2 FYNNEI. This CDR3 has 12 amino acids. The CDR3 loop reads CASIGGTGELFF. CDR3 DNA: TGTGCCAGCATTGGGGGGACCGGGGAGCTGTTTTTT.

This sequence joins TRBV5-1 and TRBJ2-1; 9 bases are a match to TRBD2. The trim removed 5 bases at V and 7 bases at J, leaving 10 bases unmatched. Germline V CDR1 and CDR2: SGHRS, YFSETQ. The length of the CDR3 is 15 residues. The CDR3 DNA reads as TGCGCCAGCAGGTCAAGTGGCGGGGGGGCGAATGAGCAGTTCTTC. It translates to CASRSSGGGANEQFF.

V and J are TRBV21-1 and TRBJ2-4; whether TRBD1, the table's D call, matches the DNA was not checked. TRBV21-1 is noted as a pseudogene. This CDR3 contains 13 residues. In DNA, the CDR3 is TGCGCCAGCAAATGGGACAGGGGAAACATTCAGTACTTC. It encodes CASKWDRGNIQYF.

The sample holds a few counts of this clonotype. The chain combines TRBV5-1 with TRBJ2-6, with TRBD2 identical over 8 bases. Per germline, CDR1 SGHRS and CDR2 YFSETQ. The junction had 7 bases not matched to a gene; V was cut back by 1 base and J by 1 base. The CDR3 runs 18 residues. In DNA form, the CDR3 reads TGCGCCAGCAGCTTGAGACCCGGGACTAGTTCTGGGGCCAACGTCCTGACTTTC. It is translated as CASSLRPGTSSGANVLTF.

This clonotype was recorded a few times. The chain joins TRBV4-2 to TRBJ2-7; 7 bases match TRBD2. J lost 3 bases, V lost 1 base, and 9 bases had no gene match. From germline, CDR1 is LGHNA and CDR2 YNFKEQ. The CDR3 has 16 residues. CDR3 sequence: CASSQAPLAEIYEQYF. CDR3 nucleotide sequence: TGTGCCAGCAGCCAAGCCCCCCTAGCGGAGATCTACGAGCAGTACTTC.

The chain recombines TRBV11-3 with TRBJ2-3; TRBD2 matches at 11 bases. Losses at the gene ends were 5 bases for V and 5 bases for J; bases not matched to a gene: 12. The CDR3 contains 17 residues. Germline values: CDR1 SGHNT, CDR2 YENEEA. This CDR3 is CASSPRLAGSSRDTQYF. In DNA form, the CDR3 reads TGTGCCAGCAGCCCCCGACTAGCGGGATCCTCCAGAGATACGCAGTATTTT. The variable domain in full, with the rest retrieved from reference TRBV11-3 and TRBJ2-3, is EAGVVQSPRYKIIEKKQPVAFWCNPISGHNTLYWYLQNLGQGPELLIRYENEEAVDDSQLPKDRFSAERLKGVDSTLKIQPAELGDSAVYLCASSPRLAGSSRDTQYFGPGTRLTVL.

V gene TRBV7-7 combines with J gene TRBJ2-5, with 9 bases lining up with TRBD2. Trimming removed 1 base from V and 4 bases from J; junction bases left unmatched: 13. This CDR3 is built from 18 residues. Looked up from germline, CDR1 is SSHAT and CDR2 is FNYEAQ (reference sequence). The CDR3 loop is CASSLGGLADRSRETQYF. DNA for the CDR3: TGTGCCAGCAGCTTAGGGGGACTAGCTGATCGTTCGCGAGAGACCCAGTACTTC.